The sequence of this TCR beta chain was determined in a study of identical twins. Each donor (without exception) was a healthy Caucasian. In its sample, this clonotype was seen many times. Its antigen is not identified. J was trimmed by 2 bases and V by 6 bases; bases with no gene match: 8. Germline V lookup: CDR1 DFQATT, CDR2 SNEGSKA (reference sequence). The length of the CDR3 is 14 residues. Whole-study findings and limits: Out-of-frame alpha sequences that twins shared showed excess low generation probability. In monozygotic twins, models underestimated the sharing of out-of-frame TCR alpha.

A universal primer site was added by template switching, and unique molecular identifiers were carried by the cDNA. TCRdb passed the 5' RACE reads through MiXCR, listing each CDR3 protein once. Of about 690,000 distinct CDR3 sequences in the sample, around 6% are singletons; the top ten hold approximately 1.6%. The sample taken for sequencing was naive T cells sorted from blood. This receptor was obtained from a man younger than 30 in good health. The gene calls are TRBV20-1 and TRBJ2-3; 7 positions agree with TRBD2. CDR3 sequence (DNA): TGCAGTGCCGTCTCGGGACTATTCACAGATACGCAGTATTTT. As protein: CSAVSGLFTDTQYF.